This TCR beta chain was retrieved from a study of T cells in Graves' hyperthyroidism and ophthalmopathy (dated by TCRdb to between 2018 and 2021). Describing the broader study: Peripheral blood samples were taken at initial diagnosis, before any treatment was given. TCR V-J signatures able to tell the groups apart were searched for in a discovery cohort of approximately 95 patients, of whom around 42 had Graves' ophthalmopathy and 55 to 65 had stable Graves' hyperthyroidism. Prospective prediction of ophthalmopathy was tested in an independent validation cohort consisting of 18 to 20 hyperthyroidism patients and around 16 patients who later progressed to ophthalmopathy. The roughly 100 discovery patients were randomly divided into training and test sets at a 7:3 ratio. The study also compared thyroid tissue and blood T-cell repertoires from 5 to 7 Graves' hyperthyroidism patients. Once sampling was done, hyperthyroidism patients were given methimazole at a starting dose of 30 mg daily, whereas ophthalmopathy patients were given high-dose intravenous methylprednisolone. According to the paper, TCR Vbeta CDR3 sequencing was carried out on about 140 peripheral blood samples, which came from around 43 ophthalmopathy, fewer than 80 hyperthyroidism and around 17 progressor patients. What the study reported, not specific to this receptor: Most expanded thyroid clonotypes (frequency above 0.001) were also detected in blood, a finding suggesting that blood repertoires may reflect thyroid immune responses. During validation, the model predicted progression to ophthalmopathy a median of around 6 months ahead of onset, with 70.59% sensitivity and more than 72% specificity. A model built on a 13 V-J signature distinguished ophthalmopathy from stable hyperthyroidism, reaching approximately 89% sensitivity and 81% to 83% specificity in cross-validation and 80%/75% in testing. Sample size was not statistically predetermined, and blinding of investigators to group allocation was not performed.

Trimming removed 1 base from V and 3 bases from J; the gene matches leave 13 bases unexplained. Its CDR3 holds 18 amino acids, cysteine through phenylalanine. The kept DNA is CDR3 alone, 54 bases in frame from the first base. From the germline V gene (reference sequence), CDR1 is DFQATT and CDR2 is SNEGSKA. In the ophthalmopathy patients, disease was moderately to severely active, with a Clinical Activity Score of 3 or more, a NOSPECS grade of 4 or more, and a duration of less than 3 months. Patients with uncontrolled infections, other autoimmune diseases, pregnancy or lactation were excluded. Clinical symptoms, serum thyroxine and TRAb, thyroid ultrasound, and orbital computed tomography formed the basis for the diagnoses. Ficoll-Paque density gradient centrifugation was used to isolate PBMCs from 8 to 10 ml of fresh peripheral blood. Total RNA was extracted using Trizol reagent, and RNA quality was assessed on an Agilent 2100 Bioanalyzer.

TCR beta CDR3 regions were amplified from RNA transcripts. A first-round RT-PCR of the TCR CDR3 used the HTBI primer set with the Qiagen OneStep RT-PCR kit. Libraries were constructed in a second round of multiplex PCR, after which size selection and purification were carried out. The libraries were sequenced on an Illumina HiSeq2000 using paired-end 100 bp reads. In the original analysis: SOAPnuke was used to process the raw data, with reads discarded if the reads contained adapters or uncalled bases, had a mean Phred below 15, or lacked an exact constant-primer or identifier match. COPE v1.2.5 was used to merge the high-quality paired reads, and each unique nucleotide sequence was defined as a clonotype. MiTCR v1.1 was used to align clonotypes to the IMGT TRBV, TRBD and TRBJ reference segments. Analysis was restricted to V-J combinations with a frequency above 0.0001, which covered about 99% of repertoires. The TCS score was defined as the ratio of F50 (clonal expansion) to E x V (chaos), calculated using BLOSUM62-based TCRdist between CDR3 peptides within each V-J. Welch's t-statistics and random forest reduced around 520 V-J features to about 12, which were used in a naive Bayes classifier (R e1071). The public reads were reanalyzed by TCRdb: fastp trimming at Q25, MiXCR alignment, in-frame beta chains only. Here each entry gathers all rows of one CDR3 protein and keeps the most common genes and DNA. The V and J calls were not made by the authors but by TCRdb's processing. The sample table shows 300,000 to 450,000 distinct CDR3 sequences, and roughly 14% are seen once. The ten most abundant clones make up 15% to 20% of the sample.

A word on this clonotype: The specificity of this receptor is unknown. The input lacks base qualities; no much larger clone sits a single base away.

The V and J genes are TRBV20-1 and TRBJ2-4, with 9 middle bases fitting TRBD1. This clonotype was sampled from a woman aged 30 to 39 with Graves' ophthalmopathy. Material for sequencing was blood. The CDR3 protein sequence reads: CSARGGPGQGGNKNIQYF. In nucleotides, the sequence is TGCAGTGCTAGAGGTGGACCGGGACAGGGAGGCAACAAAAACATTCAGTACTTC.